Shown below are 20 T cell receptor beta chains from a single sample sequenced in a study of beta chain features in type 1 diabetes. Regarding the study as a whole: Shorter TCRB CDR3s, moderately but significantly so, were found in Type 1 diabetes patients in all four CD4+ subsets.

Their recognized antigens are unknown. Sequencing targeted expressed TCRB transcripts, as all isolated RNA had been reverse transcribed. Sequencing used immunoSEQ multiplex PCR; TCRdb keeps in-frame clones, though not all of them. The table lists 550,000 to 850,000 clones, roughly 13% of them singletons. Specimen: naive CD4+ T cells from blood. The origin of the receptors is a man between 18 and 29 years old with type 1 diabetes.

This clone was counted between two and nine times. CDR3 region: CASSLAGGAGSDTQYF. CDR3 nucleotide sequence: TGCGCCAGCAGCTTGGCCGGAGGGGCCGGGTCAGATACGCAGTATTTT. The chain has TRBV5-1 and TRBJ2-3; possibly TRBD2 for D (6 bases). V lost 0 bases and J 4 bases, leaving 15 bases between the germline ends. From germline, CDR1 is SGHRS and CDR2 YFSETQ. The CDR3 has 16 amino acids.

This chain uses TRBV27 with TRBJ1-2; 11 bases are shared with TRBD1. Germline CDR1 reads MNHEY; CDR2 reads SMNVEV (reference sequence). CDR3 length: 17 amino acids. V dropped 3 bases and J dropped 2; count of bases not matched to a gene: 8. The CDR3 nucleotides are TGTGCCAGCAGTTTGGGTACCCGGGACAGGGGGAACTATGGCTACACCTTC. Translation: CASSLGTRDRGNYGYTF.

The gene calls are TRBV30 and TRBJ2-3, with D unresolved. V shed 4 bases and J shed 5 bases, with 13 bases lying between them. CDR1 is GTSNPN and CDR2 is SVGIG in the germline V gene (reference sequence). This CDR3 comprises 13 residues. In DNA, the CDR3 is TGTGCCTGGAATATTGGCCCGGTAGATACGCAGTATTTT. Translating it yields CAWNIGPVDTQYF.

The sample holds a few counts of this clone. The CDR3 DNA is TGTGCCAGCAGCCCACAAGACTATGGCTACACCTTC. Translation: CASSPQDYGYTF. The chain employs TRBV13 and TRBJ1-2; no firm D call. Trimming left V 5 bases short and J 3 bases short, with 7 bases between. Germline V CDR1 and CDR2: PRHDT, FYEKMQ (reference sequence). The CDR3 is 12 residues long. The full variable domain, its missing parts supplied by reference TRBV13 and TRBJ1-2, is AAGVIQSPRHLIKEKRETATLKCYPIPRHDTVYWYQQGPGQDPQFLISFYEKMQSDKGSIPDRFSAQQFSDYHSELNMSSLELGDSALYFCASSPQDYGYTFGSGTRLTVV.

The chain uses TRBV5-4 and TRBJ2-5; D is ambiguous. Germline CDR1 and CDR2: SGHNT and YYREEE (reference sequence). Deletions cut 0 bases from V and 5 bases from J, with 14 bases between. The CDR3 loop spans 15 amino acids. In DNA, the CDR3 is TGTGCCAGCAGCTTGGAACCAGGATCACGTGAGACCCAGTACTTC. Amino acid sequence: CASSLEPGSRETQYF.

The chain has TRBV2 and TRBJ1-4; perhaps TRBD1 as D (5 bases). Germline CDR1 and CDR2: SNHLY and FYNNEI. Trimming shortened V by 6 bases and J by 11 bases, and 10 bases separated the two germline ends. This CDR3 contains 11 residues. CDR3 region: CASRNGGKLFF. Written as DNA, the CDR3 is TGTGCCAGCAGGAATGGGGGGAAACTGTTTTTT.

The genes are TRBV10-2 and TRBJ1-5; no definite D call. Trimming stripped 0 bases from V and 0 bases from J, with 15 bases between. The CDR3 consists of 18 residues. Germline loops: CDR1 WSHSY, CDR2 SAAADI. In nucleotides, the CDR3 is TGCGCCAGCAGTGAGTCGTTAGGGATTCCAATTAGCAATCAGCCCCAGCATTTT. Translated, it gives CASSESLGIPISNQPQHF.

The chain uses TRBV6-5 and TRBJ1-4; D remains ambiguous. Trimming removed 8 bases at V and 0 bases at J, with 10 bases between. Germline V CDR1 and CDR2: MNHEY, SVGAGI. This CDR3 is 14 amino acids long. CDR3 in amino acids: CASSSLATNEKLFF. CDR3 DNA sequence: TGTGCCAGCTCGTCCCTTGCAACTAATGAAAAACTGTTTTTT.

DNA for the CDR3: TGTGCCATCAGTGAGTCGGCCTACGACGAGCAGTACTTC. It yields the protein CAISESAYDEQYF. The chain recombines TRBV10-3 with TRBJ2-5; D gene ambiguous. The DNA end is a closer match to TRBJ2-7, so the J assignment may be wrong. The CDR3 has 13 residues. Germline V gene data show CDR1 as ENHRY and CDR2 as SYGVKD.

V is TRBV7-7 and J is TRBJ2-1; D unclear. CDR3 length equals 14 residues. Germline CDR1 reads SSHAT; CDR2 reads FNYEAQ (reference sequence). The ends were cut back, 5 bases at V and 3 bases at J, with 11 bases in the middle. CDR3 loop: CASSPAHFYNEQFF. The DNA for the CDR3 is TGTGCCAGCAGCCCGGCGCACTTCTACAATGAGCAGTTCTTC.

This clone was detected a few times. This chain joins TRBV6-5 and TRBJ1-2; 7 nucleotides align to TRBD1. V trimming: 7 bases; J trimming: 4 bases; junction bases outside the gene matches: 3. Germline V gene lookup returns CDR1 MNHEY and CDR2 SVGAGI. This CDR3 has 12 residues. CDR3 protein: CASTSGGYGYTF. In nucleotides, the CDR3 is TGTGCCAGCACATCAGGGGGCTATGGCTACACCTTC.

As DNA, the CDR3 is TGTGCCAGCACCTTGTCCGGGACTTATGTAACCGGGGAGCTGTTTTTT. Its translation is CASTLSGTYVTGELFF. V usage is TRBV11-2 and J usage is TRBJ2-2, with D possibly matching TRBD2 (6 bases). There are 16 residues in the CDR3. Germline CDR1 SGHAT, CDR2 FQNNGV. Deletions cut 7 bases from V and 5 bases from J, with 20 bases between.

This clone occurred a few times. The rearrangement links TRBV25-1 to TRBJ1-4; D is ambiguous. Germline assignment: CDR1 MGHDK and CDR2 SYGVNS. With 3 bases removed from V and 6 bases from J, the gap between germline ends came to 11 bases. The CDR3 has 14 amino acids. CDR3 sequence: CASSDPAVDEKLFF. The DNA for the CDR3 is TGTGCCAGCAGTGACCCTGCAGTGGATGAAAAACTGTTTTTT.

J is TRBJ1-1 and V is TRBV28; D unclear. V lost 1 base to trimming and J lost 5 bases, with 5 bases between them. The CDR3 extends over 12 amino acids. CDR1 and CDR2 (germline): MDHEN, SYDVKM. In nucleotides, the CDR3 is TGTGCCAGCAGTTTATTCGAGACTGAAGCTTTCTTT. Its translation is CASSLFETEAFF.

This chain connects TRBV6-4 to TRBJ2-1; TRBD2 aligns across 9 bases. Trimming took 5 bases from V and 0 from J; bases not matched to a gene: 2. Germline CDR1 reads MRHNA; CDR2 reads SNTAGT. CDR3 length equals 15 residues. The CDR3, as DNA: TGTGCCAGCAGTCAGACTAGCGGCTCCTACAATGAGCAGTTCTTC. Its protein product is CASSQTSGSYNEQFF.

The chain is built from TRBV19 and TRBJ2-7, with unresolved D. From germline, CDR1 is LNHDA and CDR2 SQIVND (reference sequence). The germline V and J ends were trimmed by 8 bases and 6 bases, with 14 bases remaining between them. The CDR3 loop spans 12 amino acids. CDR3 DNA sequence: TGTGCCAGTGAGATTTCGGTCCGCGAGCAGTACTTC. Encoded protein: CASEISVREQYF.

This clone was counted between two and nine times. This specimen includes other DNA sequences encoding the same CDR3. The CDR3 DNA sequence: TGTGCCATCAGTGAGTCGGGGGGGCAAGAGACCCAGTACTTC. Amino acid sequence: CAISESGGQETQYF. This sequence joins TRBV10-3 and TRBJ2-5; 7 positions agree with TRBD2. Germline V gene lookup returns CDR1 ENHRY and CDR2 SYGVKD. V shed 0 bases and J 2 bases; nucleotides not matched to a gene: 0. There are 14 residues in the CDR3.

Here the CDR3 DNA reads TGCGCCAGCAGCTTGGCCAGGGACCGAAGCTCCTATAATTCACCCCTCCACTTT. Translated, it gives CASSLARDRSSYNSPLHF. The rearrangement links TRBV5-1 to TRBJ1-6; D possibly corresponds to TRBD1 (5 bases). The V end lost 0 bases, the J end lost 0 bases, and 13 bases lay between the germline ends. The CDR3 loop spans 18 amino acids. In germline, CDR1 is SGHRS, CDR2 YFSETQ.

This clone was recorded a few times. This chain links TRBV6-6 with TRBJ1-2; unclear D gene. Germline V lookup: CDR1 MNHNY, CDR2 SVGAGI (reference sequence). V was pared by 8 bases and J by 0 bases, with 7 bases between. This CDR3 has 12 amino acids. The CDR3 DNA is TGTGCCAGCCATGCGGCTAACTATGGCTACACCTTC. This gives the protein CASHAANYGYTF.

This clone was seen more than once but under ten times. This chain links TRBV25-1 with TRBJ2-3; D tentatively reads TRBD1 or TRBD2 (5 bases each). CDR1 and CDR2 (germline): MGHDK, SYGVNS. Between the trimmed V and J ends, which lost 3 bases and 4 bases, there was a span of 11 bases. This CDR3 comprises 14 residues. The CDR3 protein is CASSDLRGADTQYF. CDR3 bases: TGTGCCAGCAGTGACTTGAGGGGAGCAGATACGCAGTATTTT.